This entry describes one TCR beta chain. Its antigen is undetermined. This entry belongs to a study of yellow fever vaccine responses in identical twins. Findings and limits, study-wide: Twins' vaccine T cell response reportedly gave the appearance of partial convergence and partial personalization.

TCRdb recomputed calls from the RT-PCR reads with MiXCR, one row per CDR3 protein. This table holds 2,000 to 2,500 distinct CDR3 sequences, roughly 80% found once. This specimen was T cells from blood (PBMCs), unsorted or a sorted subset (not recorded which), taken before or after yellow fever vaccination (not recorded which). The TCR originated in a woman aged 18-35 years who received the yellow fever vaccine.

In DNA form, the CDR3 reads TGTGCCAGCAGTGAATTAGCCCTGGGCGCCGGGGAGCTGTTTTTT. Residues: CASSELALGAGELFF. The J gene is TRBJ2-2, the V gene TRBV25-1; D ambiguous. Trimming left V 1 base short and J 6 bases short, with 12 bases between. This CDR3 is built from 15 residues. The germline CDR1 and CDR2 sequences are MGHDK and SYGVNS. The entire variable domain, with the rest obtained from reference TRBV25-1 and TRBJ2-2, is as follows: EADIYQTPRYLVIGTGKKITLECSQTMGHDKMYWYQQDPGMELHLIHYSYGVNSTEKGDLSSESTVSRIRTEHFPLTLESARPSHTSQYLCASSELALGAGELFFGEGSRLTVL.